The entry below describes one TCR beta chain. The germline V gene has CDR1 WSHSY and CDR2 SAAADI. The V gene lost 0 bases and the J gene lost 9 bases, with 15 bases spanning the gap. The CDR3 consists of 15 residues. This sample was taken from a study of blood T cell repertoires in COVID-19. In the study overall: Both acute and convalescent COVID-19 samples were obtained from the United States, Italy and Spain. The cDNA or gDNA used as material had been derived from T cells, B-cell-depleted T cells, or PBMCs.

Original processing notes: Estimation of nucleated cell counts was performed using reference gene primer amplification. Clones were read by immunoSEQ multiplex PCR, and TCRdb kept only the in-frame ones, dropping some. D and trimming come from the DNA, and the V and J calls and clone size come from that table. Among roughly 74,000 clones listed, around nine tenths were seen once. The chain couples TRBV10-2 to TRBJ2-1, with D maybe TRBD2 (6 bases). The receptor was derived from a man in his sixties or seventies with active or convalescent COVID-19. Source material: peripheral blood. The CDR3 protein is CASSESGRRFGEQFF. Here the CDR3 DNA reads TGCGCCAGCAGTGAGTCAGGGAGGCGGTTCGGTGAGCAGTTCTTC.